This TCR beta chain was sequenced in a study of PD-1 blockade in classical Hodgkin lymphoma. Regarding the study as a whole: Researchers reported that CD4+ TCR diversity, though not CD8+, rose significantly by C4D1.

A remark on this clone: Antigen: not known.

Clones were read by immunoSEQ multiplex PCR, and TCRdb kept only the in-frame ones, dropping some. The table includes about 150,000 clones, nearly 80% detected once. This CDR3 spans 15 amino acids. Germline CDR1 and CDR2: SGDLS and YYNGEE. V was pared by 0 bases and J by 7 bases, with 14 bases between. Every one of the patients relapsed after autologous stem cell transplantation (brentuximab vedotin exposure was variable). The chain couples TRBV9 to TRBJ1-3, with D tentatively TRBD1 (5 bases). Sequenced here: peripheral blood mononuclear cells (PBMCs), sampled before the second cycle of nivolumab. This clonotype was sampled from a human donor with classical Hodgkin lymphoma. For the CDR3, the DNA is TGTGCCAGCAGCGTAGCCGGCAGGGAAAGGAACACCATATATTTT. It encodes CASSVAGRERNTIYF.